Below are 4 T cell receptor beta chains sequenced from a single sample in a study of cytomegalovirus exposure and HLA in healthy donors. PCR primers comprised 60 Vbeta and 13 Jbeta primers. Libraries were prepared by immunoSEQ multiplex PCR; TCRdb keeps only in-frame clonotypes and omits some of them. The sample includes 210,000 or so clones, roughly four fifths seen only once; the top ten take approximately 1.5%. The specimen was PBMCs. These receptors came from a girl aged 5 to 17 in good health and CMV-seronegative.

V and J are TRBV29-1 and TRBJ2-7; a possible D gene is TRBD2 (5 bases). The CDR3 has 11 amino acids. CDR1 and CDR2 from the germline V gene are SQVTM and ANQGSEA. V lost 7 bases to trimming and J lost 3 bases, with 10 bases between them. The CDR3 loop is CSGSRGYEQYF. DNA for the CDR3: TGCAGCGGTAGCCGGGGCTACGAGCAGTACTTC.

The V gene is TRBV5-1, the J gene TRBJ1-1, with 10 positions matching TRBD1. The CDR3 loop spans 15 amino acids. Trimming cost V 0 bases and J 4 bases; bases outside gene matches: 3. Germline CDR1 and CDR2: SGHRS and YFSETQ. The CDR3 reads CASSLGDRGTTEAFF. CDR3 coding DNA: TGCGCCAGCAGCTTGGGGGACAGGGGAACCACTGAAGCTTTCTTT.

The V call is TRBV4-3, the J call TRBJ1-1; 9 bases agree with TRBD1. CDR3 length: 15 residues. The trim removed 1 base at V and 1 base at J, leaving 1 base unmatched. The germline CDR1 and CDR2 sequences are LGHNA and YSLEER. The CDR3 protein is CASSQVGQGNTEAFF. In DNA, the CDR3 is TGCGCCAGCAGCCAAGTGGGACAGGGGAACACTGAAGCTTTCTTT.

This chain connects TRBV25-1 to TRBJ1-2; no clear D gene. The CDR3 loop spans 16 amino acids. Germline V lookup: CDR1 MGHDK, CDR2 SYGVNS. With 3 bases removed from V and 6 bases from J, the gap between germline ends came to 20 bases. The CDR3 region is CASSDLGEGIVHGYTF. DNA for the CDR3: TGTGCCAGCAGTGATTTAGGTGAGGGAATCGTCCATGGCTACACCTTC.